A single T cell receptor beta chain is shown here with its context. The antigen is not known. This sample was included in a study of cytomegalovirus exposure and HLA in healthy donors. Study results and caveats: Analyses of presence/absence relied on an assumption of roughly uniform sequencing depth across donors.

Trimming removed 4 bases from V and 7 bases from J; junction bases left unmatched: 7. The CDR3 totals 14 residues. From germline, CDR1 is SGHRS and CDR2 YFSETQ. Primers for the PCR totalled 60 Vbeta and 13 Jbeta. Sequenced by immunoSEQ multiplex PCR; TCRdb stores in-frame clones only, minus some. The sample has roughly 120,000 clones, 15% seen once. Sample: PBMCs. This clonotype originated in a young woman in good health and CMV-seronegative. V and J are TRBV5-1 and TRBJ2-2; 7 positions match TRBD1. DNA for the CDR3: TGCGCCAGCAGCCTAACCCCAGGGGGCGGGGAGCTGTTTTTT. Translating gives CASSLTPGGGELFF.